This T cell receptor beta chain was documented in a study of blood T cell repertoires in COVID-19. CDR3 length: 15 residues. Germline V gene lookup returns CDR1 MGHRA and CDR2 YSYEKL. The V end lost 6 bases, the J end lost 0 bases, and 13 bases lay between the germline ends. Generated by immunoSEQ multiplex PCR, the TCRdb table keeps only in-frame clones and is missing some. Counted here are some 300,000 clones, approximately 90% occurring once; the ten biggest clones make up 6% to 8%. The receptor was derived from a woman aged 50 to 65 with COVID-19, enrolled during active disease. The V and J genes are TRBV4-1 and TRBJ2-3, with a possible D match to TRBD2 (6 bases). The sequenced material came from peripheral blood. CDR3 protein: CASRRLSGSTDTQYF. In nucleotides, the CDR3 is TGCGCCAGCAGGCGTTTAAGCGGGAGCACAGATACGCAGTATTTT.